This entry lists 23 T cell receptor beta chains sequenced from one sample in a study of T cells after yellow fever vaccination (dated 2019 in TCRdb). Libraries were built with 5' RACE. The run used an Illumina NovaSeq 6000. TCRdb trimmed the raw reads at Q25, called clones with MiXCR and kept productive beta chains. Merged by CDR3 protein, the rows form single entries marked with the most common genes and DNA. For this sample there are 250,000 or so distinct CDR3 sequences; approximately 3.6% appear just once. The top ten clones comprise under 20% of the sample. In the paper's terms, the treatment or condition label means: live attenuated yellow fever vaccine strain. The starting material was PBMCs, obtained 15 days after the yellow fever booster vaccination. These receptors originate from a man younger than 35 who received the YFV17D yellow fever vaccine.

This clonotype was seen only a few times. The J gene is TRBJ1-6, the V gene TRBV4-3; D is uncertain. There are 15 residues in the CDR3. V dropped 6 bases and J dropped 7 bases, with 16 bases sitting between them. Germline loops: CDR1 LGHNA, CDR2 YSLEER. This CDR3 is CASSLERARNSPLHF. As DNA, the CDR3 is TGCGCCAGCAGTCTAGAAAGGGCCAGGAATTCACCCCTCCACTTT.

In its sample, this clonotype was seen many times. The chain links TRBV12-3 or TRBV12-4 to TRBJ2-2; 7 nucleotides match TRBD1. The CDR3 has 17 amino acids. The V gene end was trimmed by 4 bases and the J gene end by 0 bases; junction bases not matched to a gene: 8. This chain's CDR3 is CASSYDPGQANTGELFF. The CDR3 DNA sequence: TGTGCCAGCAGTTATGATCCCGGACAGGCGAACACCGGGGAGCTGTTTTTT.

The sample holds many counts of this clonotype. The chain combines TRBV20-1 with TRBJ2-3; TRBD1 is a possible D gene (6 bases). Trimming took off 5 bases at V and 1 base at J, with 13 bases between the two ends. The germline CDR1 and CDR2 sequences are DFQATT and SNEGSKA (reference sequence). This CDR3 region has 14 residues. Written as DNA, the CDR3 is TGCAGTGCTCTACGGGCAGGGGGCACAGATACGCAGTATTTT. This encodes CSALRAGGTDTQYF.

The chain uses TRBV19 and TRBJ1-5, with 12 bases identical to TRBD1. The V and J ends lost 6 bases and 4 bases, in that order; junction bases with no gene match: 7. Germline CDR1 and CDR2: LNHDA and SQIVND (reference sequence). This CDR3 has 16 residues. In DNA, the CDR3 is TGTGCCAGTAGAGACTGGGACAGGGGGCGAAATCAGCCCCAGCATTTT. This gives the protein CASRDWDRGRNQPQHF. Together with reference TRBV19 and TRBJ1-5, the CDR3 gives the full variable domain: DGGITQSPKYLFRKEGQNVTLSCEQNLNHDAMYWYRQDPGQGLRLIYYSQIVNDFQKGDIAEGYSVSREKKESFPLTVTSAQKNPTAFYLCASRDWDRGRNQPQHFGDGTRLSIL.

This clonotype was recorded at least ten times. V gene TRBV20-1 combines with J gene TRBJ1-4; D might be TRBD1 (5 bases). The V end lost 4 bases, the J end lost 5 bases, and 20 bases lay between the germline ends. The CDR3 is 16 amino acids. The germline V gene encodes CDR1 DFQATT and CDR2 SNEGSKA (reference sequence). This chain's CDR3 is CSAISNSGRGNEKLFF. The CDR3 DNA is TGCAGTGCTATTTCTAACTCAGGGAGAGGGAATGAAAAACTGTTTTTT.

This clonotype was counted at least ten times. The V and J genes are TRBV20-1 and TRBJ1-3; 7 bases map to TRBD1. Germline loops: CDR1 DFQATT, CDR2 SNEGSKA (reference sequence). The CDR3 extends over 13 amino acids. Losses at the gene ends were 5 bases for V and 6 bases for J; bases not matched to a gene: 7. The CDR3 is CSAQGTDQNTIYF. DNA for the CDR3: TGCAGTGCTCAAGGGACAGATCAAAACACCATATATTTT.

A few counts support this clonotype. The germline gene is not matched at one end of the junction; a read error may be the cause. The chain is built from TRBV6-4 and TRBJ1-1; D uncertain. The CDR3 covers 14 residues. Germline loops: CDR1 MRHNA, CDR2 SNTAGT. The CDR3 coding sequence is TGTGCCAGCAGTTACTCGGGTCACGCCACTGAAGCTTTCTTT. This translates into CASSYSGHATEAFF.

This clonotype was counted at least ten times. CDR3 bases: TGTGCCAGCTCACCCCGGGGGCGCGAGCAGTACGTC. Its protein product is CASSPRGREQYV. The chain employs TRBV18 and TRBJ2-7; either TRBD1 or TRBD2 may fit D (6 bases each). The CDR3 contains 12 residues. V lost 3 bases, J lost 6 bases, and 9 bases lay in between. Germline V gene data show CDR1 as KGHSH and CDR2 as LQKENI.

The sample holds many counts of this clonotype. V is TRBV6-1 and J is TRBJ2-7; TRBD1 agrees at 12 bases. There are 15 residues in the CDR3. Trimming took 6 bases from V and 3 from J; bases not matched to a gene: 6. The germline gives CDR1 MNHNS, CDR2 SASEGT. The CDR3 is CASRKGTGGVYEQYF. CDR3 sequence (DNA): TGTGCCAGCAGAAAGGGGACAGGGGGCGTCTACGAGCAGTACTTC.

This clonotype was picked up many times. V is TRBV12-3 or TRBV12-4 and J is TRBJ1-5, with D possibly matching TRBD1 (5 bases). Trimming removed 6 bases from V and 5 bases from J, with 14 bases in between. CDR3 length equals 14 residues. CDR3 sequence reads: CASSLAGFDQPQHF. The CDR3 nucleotides are TGTGCCAGCAGCTTGGCAGGGTTCGATCAGCCCCAGCATTTT.

This clonotype showed up many times. The rearrangement links TRBV19 to TRBJ1-1; no firm D call. CDR1 is LNHDA and CDR2 is SQIVND in the germline V gene (reference sequence). Deletions cut 1 base from V and 5 bases from J, with 8 bases between. The CDR3 length is 13 residues. CDR3 bases: TGTGCCAGTAGTATAGTCGGGGATACTGAAGCTTTCTTT. It yields the protein CASSIVGDTEAFF.

This clonotype was detected many times. The chain carries TRBV3-1 and TRBJ2-2; D not certain. CDR3 length: 12 residues. Germline CDR1 reads LGHDT; CDR2 reads YNNKEL (reference sequence). V lost 0 bases and J lost 7, with 3 bases in between. Here the CDR3 DNA reads TGTGCCAGCAGCCAAGACGACGGGGAGCTGTTTTTT. Translation gives CASSQDDGELFF.

This clonotype was found a few times. The V call is TRBV10-3, the J call TRBJ2-3, with unresolved D. The CDR3 is 15 amino acids. Germline CDR1 ENHRY, CDR2 SYGVKD. V shed 6 bases and J shed 2 bases, with 15 bases lying between them. The chain's CDR3 is CAIRPLAGNTDTQYF. In DNA, the CDR3 is TGTGCCATCAGACCTCTGGCAGGAAACACAGATACGCAGTATTTT.

This clonotype has a count of ten or more. The chain joins TRBV19 to TRBJ2-2, with a tentative D call TRBD2 (6 bases). Trimming stripped 4 bases from V and 0 bases from J, with 18 bases between. From germline, CDR1 is LNHDA and CDR2 SQIVND (reference sequence). The CDR3 runs 18 residues. The CDR3 protein is CASSKHTPAGTNTGELFF. The CDR3, as DNA: TGTGCCAGTAGTAAGCACACCCCGGCGGGAACGAACACCGGGGAGCTGTTTTTT.

This clonotype has ten or more counts. The chain uses TRBV3-1 and TRBJ2-1; D call uncertain. Trimming pared 2 bases from V and 1 base from J, leaving 9 bases between. This CDR3 is 15 amino acids long. CDR1 LGHDT and CDR2 YNNKEL come from the germline V gene (reference sequence). The CDR3 sequence: CASSQQVLSYNEQFF. DNA of the CDR3: TGTGCCAGCAGCCAACAAGTTCTGTCCTACAATGAGCAGTTCTTC.

This clonotype has at least ten counts. This chain joins TRBV3-1 and TRBJ1-4; D uncertain. V lost 1 base and J 4 bases, leaving 13 bases between the germline ends. The CDR3 loop spans 16 amino acids. The germline CDR1 and CDR2 sequences are LGHDT and YNNKEL (reference sequence). The CDR3 protein is CASSQGIRQYNEKLFF. The DNA of the CDR3 is TGTGCCAGCAGCCAAGGCATAAGGCAGTATAATGAAAAACTGTTTTTT.

Ten or more counts support this clonotype. The J gene is TRBJ1-3, the V gene TRBV6-5, with 7 bases identical to TRBD1. With 0 bases clipped from V and 3 bases from J, the junction kept 11 bases outside the gene matches. From germline, CDR1 is MNHEY and CDR2 SVGAGI. CDR3 length: 18 residues. CDR3 residues: CASSYSGYRGRSGNTIYF. For the CDR3, the DNA is TGTGCCAGCAGTTACTCAGGGTACAGGGGTCGGAGTGGAAACACCATATATTTT.

The chain carries TRBV6-5 and TRBJ1-6; a weak D match, TRBD1 (5 bases). The V gene's germline CDR1 is MNHEY and CDR2 SVGAGI. The V and J ends lost 6 bases and 9 bases respectively, with 12 bases between them. The CDR3 runs to 13 residues. Written as DNA, the CDR3 is TGTGCCAGCAGAAAGACAGCTGCTTCACCCCTCCACTTT. Its translation is CASRKTAASPLHF.

This clonotype was detected ten times or more. This chain joins TRBV18 and TRBJ2-7, with D hard to call. V was pared by 1 base and J by 1 base, with 17 bases between. CDR1 KGHSH and CDR2 LQKENI come from the germline V gene. There are 17 residues in the CDR3. CDR3 DNA: TGTGCCAGCTCACCACTGCCGGGCAGAGGATCTTCCTACGAGCAGTACTTC. This translates into CASSPLPGRGSSYEQYF.

This chain uses TRBV11-2 with TRBJ2-3; a weak D match, TRBD2 (6 bases). The CDR3 covers 16 residues. The V and J ends lost 2 bases and 5 bases respectively, with 17 bases between them. Per the germline V gene, CDR1 is SGHAT and CDR2 is FQNNGV. The CDR3 loop is CASSLTFDMGGDTQYF. DNA of the CDR3: TGTGCCAGCAGCTTAACGTTTGACATGGGAGGAGATACGCAGTATTTT.

This clonotype was recorded at least ten times. The chain uses TRBV7-9 and TRBJ1-6; TRBD1 aligns across 8 bases. The V segment lost 5 bases and the J segment 8 bases; nucleotides outside the gene matches: 8. This CDR3 contains 15 residues. CDR1 is SEHNR, CDR2 FQNEAQ, per germline (reference sequence). The CDR3 loop is CASSNTGGGYSPLHF. CDR3 sequence (DNA): TGTGCCAGCAGCAACACAGGGGGGGGTTATTCACCCCTCCACTTT.

This clonotype was found many times. This rearrangement joins TRBV19 to TRBJ1-6; possibly TRBD1 for D (5 bases). V lost 6 bases to trimming and J lost 6 bases, with 15 bases between them. CDR3 length equals 15 residues. Germline V lookup: CDR1 LNHDA, CDR2 SQIVND (reference sequence). CDR3: CASSRFGTANSPLHF. Written as DNA, the CDR3 is TGTGCCAGTAGCCGATTTGGGACGGCTAATTCACCCCTCCACTTT.

This clonotype has ten or more counts. The V call is TRBV6-2 or TRBV6-3, the J call TRBJ2-3, with D uncertain. Trimming removed 5 bases from V and 4 bases from J, with 16 bases in between. The germline gives CDR1 MNHEY, CDR2 SVGEGT. The CDR3 length is 15 residues. DNA for the CDR3: TGTGCCAGCAGTACCCCCAGGTCGGGCCCAGATACGCAGTATTTT. Protein: CASSTPRSGPDTQYF.